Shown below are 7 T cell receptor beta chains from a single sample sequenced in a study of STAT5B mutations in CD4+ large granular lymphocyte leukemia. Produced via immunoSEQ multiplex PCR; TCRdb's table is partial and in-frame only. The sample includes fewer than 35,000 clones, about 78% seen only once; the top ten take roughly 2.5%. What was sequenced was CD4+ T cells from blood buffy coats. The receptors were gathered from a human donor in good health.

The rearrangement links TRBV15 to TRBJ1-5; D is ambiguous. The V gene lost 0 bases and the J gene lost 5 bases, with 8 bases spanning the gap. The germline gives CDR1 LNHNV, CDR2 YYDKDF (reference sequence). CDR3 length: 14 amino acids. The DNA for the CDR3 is TGTGCCACCAGCAGAGATCTCTCGTATCAGCCCCAGCATTTT. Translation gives CATSRDLSYQPQHF.

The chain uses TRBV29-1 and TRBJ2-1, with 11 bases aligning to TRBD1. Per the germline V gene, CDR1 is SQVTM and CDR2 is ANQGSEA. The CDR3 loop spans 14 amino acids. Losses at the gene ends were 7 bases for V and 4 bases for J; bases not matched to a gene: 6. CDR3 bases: TGCAGCGCTTCCGGGACAGGGGGTTACAATGAGCAGTTCTTC. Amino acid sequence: CSASGTGGYNEQFF.

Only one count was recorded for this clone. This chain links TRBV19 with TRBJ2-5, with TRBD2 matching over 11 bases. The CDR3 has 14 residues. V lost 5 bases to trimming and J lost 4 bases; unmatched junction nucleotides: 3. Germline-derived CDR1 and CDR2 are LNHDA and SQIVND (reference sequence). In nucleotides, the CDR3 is TGTGCCAGTAGTGCCGGACTAGCGGGAGAGACCCAGTACTTC. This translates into CASSAGLAGETQYF.

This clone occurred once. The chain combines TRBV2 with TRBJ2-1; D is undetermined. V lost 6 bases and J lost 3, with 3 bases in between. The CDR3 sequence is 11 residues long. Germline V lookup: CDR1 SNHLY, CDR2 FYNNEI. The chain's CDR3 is CASRNYNEQFF. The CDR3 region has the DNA TGTGCCAGCAGAAACTACAATGAGCAGTTCTTC.

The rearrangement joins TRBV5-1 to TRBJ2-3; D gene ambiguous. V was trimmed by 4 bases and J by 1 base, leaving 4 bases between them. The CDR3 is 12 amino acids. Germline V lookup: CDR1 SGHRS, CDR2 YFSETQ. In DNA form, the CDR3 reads TGCGCCAGCAGCCCCCGCACAGATACGCAGTATTTT. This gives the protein CASSPRTDTQYF.

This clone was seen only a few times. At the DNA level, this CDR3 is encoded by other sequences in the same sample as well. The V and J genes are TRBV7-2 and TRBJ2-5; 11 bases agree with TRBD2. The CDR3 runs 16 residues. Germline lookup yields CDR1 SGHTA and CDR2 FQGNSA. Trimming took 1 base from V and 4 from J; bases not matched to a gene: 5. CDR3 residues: CASSLGLAGGRETQYF. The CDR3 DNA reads TGTGCCAGCAGCTTAGGCCTAGCGGGAGGTCGAGAGACCCAGTACTTC.

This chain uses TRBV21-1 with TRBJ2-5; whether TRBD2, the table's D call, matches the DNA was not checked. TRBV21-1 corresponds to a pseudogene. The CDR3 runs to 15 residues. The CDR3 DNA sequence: TGTGCCAGCAGCAAAGGCCCAGGGAGGGGAGAGACCCAGTACTTC. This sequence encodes CASSKGPGRGETQYF.